This TCR beta chain emerged from a study of CD8+CD57+ T cells in acquired aplastic anemia. Genomic DNA provided the template from which TCR beta VDJ and CDR3 profiles were obtained. TCRdb fed the reads into MiXCR, producing one record per CDR3 protein. The sample shows about 200,000 distinct CDR3 sequences, roughly two thirds of them seen only once. Study observations and caveats: Comparison of patients with controls identified around 30 shared CD8+ CDR3 sequences.

Selection for sequencing was limited to patients who had shown CD8+CD57+ cell expansion by flow cytometry. This clonotype has a single count. Its target is unknown. This receptor was taken from a human donor with aplastic anemia. The material sequenced was sorted CD4+, CD8+, or CD8+CD57+ T cells (not recorded which) from PBMCs.

In nucleotides, the CDR3 is TGCAGTGCTAGGGAATCAGGGGGCGCCCAAGGCTACACCTTC. This encodes CSARESGGAQGYTF. V gene TRBV20-1 combines with J gene TRBJ1-2; TRBD1 agrees at 8 bases. V trimming: 3 bases; J trimming: 8 bases; junction bases outside the gene matches: 11. Germline loops: CDR1 DFQATT, CDR2 SNEGSKA (reference sequence). The CDR3 contains 14 residues.